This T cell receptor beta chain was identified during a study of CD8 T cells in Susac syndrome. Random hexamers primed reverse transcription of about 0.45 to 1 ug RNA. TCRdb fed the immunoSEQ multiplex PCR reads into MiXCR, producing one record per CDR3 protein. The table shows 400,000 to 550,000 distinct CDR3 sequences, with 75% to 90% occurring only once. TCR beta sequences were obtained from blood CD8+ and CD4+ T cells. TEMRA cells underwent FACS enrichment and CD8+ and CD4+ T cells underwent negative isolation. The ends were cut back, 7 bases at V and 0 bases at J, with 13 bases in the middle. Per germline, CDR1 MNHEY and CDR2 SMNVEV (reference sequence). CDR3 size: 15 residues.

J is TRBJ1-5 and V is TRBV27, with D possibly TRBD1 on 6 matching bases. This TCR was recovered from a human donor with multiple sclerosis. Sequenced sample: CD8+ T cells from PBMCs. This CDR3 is CASMRTEYSNQPQHF. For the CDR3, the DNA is TGTGCCAGCATGAGGACAGAGTATAGCAATCAGCCCCAGCATTTT.